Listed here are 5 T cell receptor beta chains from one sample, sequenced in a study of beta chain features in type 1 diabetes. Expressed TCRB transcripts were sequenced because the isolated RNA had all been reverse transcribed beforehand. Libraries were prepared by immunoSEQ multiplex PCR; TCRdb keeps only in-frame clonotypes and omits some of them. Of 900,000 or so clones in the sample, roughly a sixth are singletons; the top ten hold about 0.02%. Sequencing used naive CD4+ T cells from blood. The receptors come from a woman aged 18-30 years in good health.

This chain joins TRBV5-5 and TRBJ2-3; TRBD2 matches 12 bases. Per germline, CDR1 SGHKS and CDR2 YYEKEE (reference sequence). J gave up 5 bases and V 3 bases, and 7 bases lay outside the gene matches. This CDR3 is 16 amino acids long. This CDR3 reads CASSSSSGRAGDTQYF. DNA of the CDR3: TGTGCCAGCAGCTCCTCTAGCGGGAGGGCCGGAGATACGCAGTATTTT.

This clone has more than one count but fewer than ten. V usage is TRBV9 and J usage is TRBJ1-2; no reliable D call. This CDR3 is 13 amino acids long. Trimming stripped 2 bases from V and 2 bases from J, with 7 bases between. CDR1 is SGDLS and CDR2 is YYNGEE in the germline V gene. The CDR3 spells CASSVRTNYGYTF. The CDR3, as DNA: TGTGCCAGCAGCGTCAGGACGAACTATGGCTACACCTTC.

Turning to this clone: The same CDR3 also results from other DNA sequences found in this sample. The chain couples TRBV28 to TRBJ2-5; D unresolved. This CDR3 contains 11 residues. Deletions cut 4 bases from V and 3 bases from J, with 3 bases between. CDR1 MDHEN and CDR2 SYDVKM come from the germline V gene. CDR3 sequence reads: CASSSEETQYF. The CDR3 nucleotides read TGTGCCAGCAGTTCTGAAGAGACCCAGTACTTC.

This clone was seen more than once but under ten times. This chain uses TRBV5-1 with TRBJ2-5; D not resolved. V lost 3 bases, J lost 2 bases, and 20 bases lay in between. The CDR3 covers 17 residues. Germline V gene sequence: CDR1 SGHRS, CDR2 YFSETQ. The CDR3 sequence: CASSSRGPREVQETQYF. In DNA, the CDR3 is TGCGCCAGCAGCTCCCGCGGACCTAGAGAGGTACAAGAGACCCAGTACTTC.

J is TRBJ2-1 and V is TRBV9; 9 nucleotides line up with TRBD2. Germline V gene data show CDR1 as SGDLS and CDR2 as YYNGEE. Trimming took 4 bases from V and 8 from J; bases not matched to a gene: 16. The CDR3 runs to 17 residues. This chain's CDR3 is CASSLHLGTSNVHEQFF. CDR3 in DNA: TGTGCCAGCAGCCTCCATTTGGGGACTAGCAATGTCCATGAGCAGTTCTTC.